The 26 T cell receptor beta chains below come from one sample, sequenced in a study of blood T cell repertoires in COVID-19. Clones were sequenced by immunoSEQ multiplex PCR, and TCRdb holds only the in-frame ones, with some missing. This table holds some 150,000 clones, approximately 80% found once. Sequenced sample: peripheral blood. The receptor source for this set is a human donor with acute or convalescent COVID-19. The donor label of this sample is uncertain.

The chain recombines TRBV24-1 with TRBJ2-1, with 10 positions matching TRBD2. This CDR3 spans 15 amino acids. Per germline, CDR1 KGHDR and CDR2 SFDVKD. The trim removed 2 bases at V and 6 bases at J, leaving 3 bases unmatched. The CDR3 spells CATSDYKRGGNEQFF. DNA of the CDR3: TGTGCCACCAGTGATTATAAGCGGGGGGGCAATGAGCAGTTCTTC.

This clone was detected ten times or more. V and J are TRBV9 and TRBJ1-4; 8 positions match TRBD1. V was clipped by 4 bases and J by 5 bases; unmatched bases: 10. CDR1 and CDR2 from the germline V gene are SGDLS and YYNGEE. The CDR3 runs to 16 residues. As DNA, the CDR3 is TGTGCCAGCAGCAGAAGCCCGGGACAGGAAAATGAAAAACTGTTTTTT. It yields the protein CASSRSPGQENEKLFF.

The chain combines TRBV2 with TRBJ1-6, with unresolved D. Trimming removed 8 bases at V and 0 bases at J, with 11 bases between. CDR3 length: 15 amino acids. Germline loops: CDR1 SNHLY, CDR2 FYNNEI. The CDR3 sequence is CASGPTLSYNSPLHF. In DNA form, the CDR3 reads TGTGCCAGCGGCCCCACGCTCTCCTATAATTCACCCCTCCACTTT.

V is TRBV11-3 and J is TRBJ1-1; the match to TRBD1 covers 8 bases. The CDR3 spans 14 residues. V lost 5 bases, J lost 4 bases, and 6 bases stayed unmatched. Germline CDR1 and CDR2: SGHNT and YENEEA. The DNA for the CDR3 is TGTGCCAGCAGCCTGGGGGGGACAGGCACTGAAGCTTTCTTT. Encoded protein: CASSLGGTGTEAFF.

The DNA for the CDR3 is TGTGCCACCTCGGACAGGGCGAACACTGAAGCTTTCTTT. It specifies CATSDRANTEAFF. The V gene is TRBV10-3, the J gene TRBJ1-1; 8 nucleotides line up with TRBD1. Per the germline V gene, CDR1 is ENHRY and CDR2 is SYGVKD. The ends lost 10 bases at V and 1 base at J; junction bases unmatched: 5. This CDR3 contains 13 residues.

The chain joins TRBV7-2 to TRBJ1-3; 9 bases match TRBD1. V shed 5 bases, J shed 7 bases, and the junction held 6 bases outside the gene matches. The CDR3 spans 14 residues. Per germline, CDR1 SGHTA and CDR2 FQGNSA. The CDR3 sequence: CASSPRTGVNTIYF. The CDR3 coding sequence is TGTGCCAGCAGCCCCAGGACAGGGGTCAACACCATATATTTT.

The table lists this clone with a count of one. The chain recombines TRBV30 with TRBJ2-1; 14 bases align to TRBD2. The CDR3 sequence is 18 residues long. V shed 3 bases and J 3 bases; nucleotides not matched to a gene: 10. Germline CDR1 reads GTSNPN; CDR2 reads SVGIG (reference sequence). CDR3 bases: TGTGCCTGGAGCGCGGGACTAGCGGGGGACCGAGACTACAATGAGCAGTTCTTC. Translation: CAWSAGLAGDRDYNEQFF.

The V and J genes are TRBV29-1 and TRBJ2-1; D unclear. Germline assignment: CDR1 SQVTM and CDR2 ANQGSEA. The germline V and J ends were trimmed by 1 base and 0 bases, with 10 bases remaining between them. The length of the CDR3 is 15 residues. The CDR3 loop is CSVEGMESSYNEQFF. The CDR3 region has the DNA TGCAGCGTTGAAGGGATGGAGAGCTCCTACAATGAGCAGTTCTTC.

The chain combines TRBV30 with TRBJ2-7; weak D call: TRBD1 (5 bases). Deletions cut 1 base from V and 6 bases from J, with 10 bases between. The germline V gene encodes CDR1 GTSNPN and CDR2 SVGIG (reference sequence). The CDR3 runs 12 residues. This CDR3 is CAWSEGNGEQYV. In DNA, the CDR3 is TGTGCCTGGAGTGAGGGGAACGGCGAGCAGTACGTC.

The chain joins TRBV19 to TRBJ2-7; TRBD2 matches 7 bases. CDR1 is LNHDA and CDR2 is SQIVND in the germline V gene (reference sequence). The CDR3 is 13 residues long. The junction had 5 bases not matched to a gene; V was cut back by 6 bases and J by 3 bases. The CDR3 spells CASSHGGGYEQYF. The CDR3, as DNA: TGTGCCAGTAGCCACGGCGGGGGCTACGAGCAGTACTTC.

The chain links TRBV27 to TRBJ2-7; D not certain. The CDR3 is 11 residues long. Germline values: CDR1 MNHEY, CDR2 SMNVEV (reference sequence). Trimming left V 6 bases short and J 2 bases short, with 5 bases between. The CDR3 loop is CASSSAYEQYF. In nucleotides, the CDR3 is TGTGCCAGCAGCTCTGCCTACGAGCAGTACTTC.

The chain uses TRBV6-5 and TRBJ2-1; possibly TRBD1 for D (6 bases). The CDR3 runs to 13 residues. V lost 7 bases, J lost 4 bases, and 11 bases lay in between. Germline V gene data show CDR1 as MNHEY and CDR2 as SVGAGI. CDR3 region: CASMWGPYNEQFF. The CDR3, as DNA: TGTGCCAGCATGTGGGGGCCTTACAATGAGCAGTTCTTC.

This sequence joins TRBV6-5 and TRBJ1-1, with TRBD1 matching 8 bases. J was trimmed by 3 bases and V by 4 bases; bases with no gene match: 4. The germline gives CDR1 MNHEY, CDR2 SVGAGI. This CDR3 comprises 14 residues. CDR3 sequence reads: CASSSGGPDTEAFF. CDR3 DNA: TGTGCCAGCAGTTCAGGGGGCCCGGACACTGAAGCTTTCTTT.

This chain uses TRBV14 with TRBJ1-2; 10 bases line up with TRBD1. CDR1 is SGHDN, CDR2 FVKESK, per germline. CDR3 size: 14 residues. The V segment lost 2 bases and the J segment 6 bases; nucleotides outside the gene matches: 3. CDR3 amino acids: CASSQRTGGNGYTF. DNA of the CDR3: TGTGCCAGCAGCCAAAGGACAGGGGGGAATGGCTACACCTTC.

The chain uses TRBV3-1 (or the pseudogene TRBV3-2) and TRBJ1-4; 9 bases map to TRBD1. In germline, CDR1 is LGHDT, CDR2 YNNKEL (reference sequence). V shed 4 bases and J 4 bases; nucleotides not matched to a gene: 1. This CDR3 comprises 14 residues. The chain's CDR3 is CASSPGQGNEKLFF. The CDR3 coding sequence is TGTGCCAGCAGCCCGGGACAGGGTAATGAAAAACTGTTTTTT.

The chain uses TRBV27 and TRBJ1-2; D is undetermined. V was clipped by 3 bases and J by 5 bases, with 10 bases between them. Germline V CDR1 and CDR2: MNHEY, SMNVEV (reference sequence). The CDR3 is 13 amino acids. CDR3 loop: CASSLKAGYGYTF. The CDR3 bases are TGTGCCAGCAGTTTGAAGGCGGGGTATGGCTACACCTTC.

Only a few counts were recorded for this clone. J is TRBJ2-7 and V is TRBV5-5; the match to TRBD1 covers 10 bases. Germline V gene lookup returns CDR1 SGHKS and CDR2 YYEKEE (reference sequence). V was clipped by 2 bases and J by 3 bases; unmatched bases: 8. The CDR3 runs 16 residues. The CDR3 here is CASSFTGTGVFYEQYF. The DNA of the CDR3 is TGTGCCAGCAGCTTTACCGGGACAGGGGTTTTCTACGAGCAGTACTTC.

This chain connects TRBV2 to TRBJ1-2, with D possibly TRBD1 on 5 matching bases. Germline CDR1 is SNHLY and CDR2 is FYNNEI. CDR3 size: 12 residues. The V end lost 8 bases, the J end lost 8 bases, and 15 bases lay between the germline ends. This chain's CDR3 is CASSWGRRGYTF. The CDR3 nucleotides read TGTGCCAGCTCTTGGGGCAGAAGGGGCTACACCTTC.

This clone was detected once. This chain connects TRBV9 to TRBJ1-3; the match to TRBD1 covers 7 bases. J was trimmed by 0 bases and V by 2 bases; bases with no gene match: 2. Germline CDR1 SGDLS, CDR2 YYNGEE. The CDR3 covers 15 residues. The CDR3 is CASSVQGGSGNTIYF. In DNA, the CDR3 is TGTGCCAGCAGCGTCCAGGGGGGCTCTGGAAACACCATATATTTT.

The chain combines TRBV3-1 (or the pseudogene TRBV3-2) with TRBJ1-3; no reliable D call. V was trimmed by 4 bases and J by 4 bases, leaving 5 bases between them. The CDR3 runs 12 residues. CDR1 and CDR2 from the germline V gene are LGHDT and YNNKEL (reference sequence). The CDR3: CASSPQGNTIYF. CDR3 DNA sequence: TGTGCCAGCAGCCCACAGGGAAACACCATATATTTT.

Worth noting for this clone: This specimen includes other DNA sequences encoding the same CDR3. The DNA of the CDR3 is TGTGCCAGCAGCCTCAACTATGGCTACACCTTC. This encodes CASSLNYGYTF. V gene TRBV9 combines with J gene TRBJ1-2; D not resolved. Germline lookup yields CDR1 SGDLS and CDR2 YYNGEE. This CDR3 is built from 11 residues. Trimming took 4 bases from V and 2 from J, leaving 3 bases between them.

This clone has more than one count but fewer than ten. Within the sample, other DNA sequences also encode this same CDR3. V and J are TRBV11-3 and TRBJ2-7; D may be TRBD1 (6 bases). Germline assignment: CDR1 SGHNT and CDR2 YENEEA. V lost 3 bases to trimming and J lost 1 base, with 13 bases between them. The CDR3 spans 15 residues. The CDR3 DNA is TGTGCCAGCAGCTTGAGGGGGACGGGGTCCTACGAGCAGTACTTC. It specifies CASSLRGTGSYEQYF.

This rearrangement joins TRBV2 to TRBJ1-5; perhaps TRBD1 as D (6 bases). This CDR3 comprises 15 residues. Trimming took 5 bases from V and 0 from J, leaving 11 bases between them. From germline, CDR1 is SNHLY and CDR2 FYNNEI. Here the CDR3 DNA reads TGTGCCAGCAGTTCCGACAGGTTTAGCAATCAGCCCCAGCATTTT. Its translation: CASSSDRFSNQPQHF. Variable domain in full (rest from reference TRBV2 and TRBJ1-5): EPEVTQTPSHQVTQMGQEVILRCVPISNHLYFYWYRQILGQKVEFLVSFYNNEISEKSEIFDDQFSVERPDGSNFTLKIRSTKLEDSAMYFCASSSDRFSNQPQHFGDGTRLSIL.

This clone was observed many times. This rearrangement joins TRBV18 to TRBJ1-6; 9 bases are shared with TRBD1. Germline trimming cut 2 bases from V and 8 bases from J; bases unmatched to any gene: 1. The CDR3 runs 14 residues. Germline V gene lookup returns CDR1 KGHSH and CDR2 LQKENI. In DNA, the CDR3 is TGTGCCAGCTCACCATGGGACAGGGATTCACCCCTCCACTTT. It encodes CASSPWDRDSPLHF. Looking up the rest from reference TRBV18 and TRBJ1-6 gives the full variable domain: NAGVMQNPRHLVRRRGQEARLRCSPMKGHSHVYWYRQLPEEGLKFMVYLQKENIIDESGMPKERFSAEFPKEGPSILRIQQVVRGDSAAYFCASSPWDRDSPLHFGNGTRLTVT.

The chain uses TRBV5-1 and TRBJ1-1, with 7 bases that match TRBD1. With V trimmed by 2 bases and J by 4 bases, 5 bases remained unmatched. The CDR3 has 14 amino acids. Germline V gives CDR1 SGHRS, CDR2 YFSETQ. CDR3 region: CASSLGGAATEAFF. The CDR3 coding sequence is TGCGCCAGCAGCTTAGGGGGCGCAGCCACTGAAGCTTTCTTT.

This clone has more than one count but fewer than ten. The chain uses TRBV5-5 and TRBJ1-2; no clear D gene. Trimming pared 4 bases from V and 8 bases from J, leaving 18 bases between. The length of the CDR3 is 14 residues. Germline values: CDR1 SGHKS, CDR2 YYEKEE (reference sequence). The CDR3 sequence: CASSPHPNSEGYTF. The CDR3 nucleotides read TGTGCCAGCAGCCCACACCCGAACAGTGAAGGCTACACCTTC.